This entry describes one TCR beta chain. The data derive from a study of cytomegalovirus exposure and HLA in healthy donors. PCR employed 60 Vbeta and 13 Jbeta primers. Data came from immunoSEQ multiplex PCR; TCRdb stores just in-frame clones and leaves some out. The repertoire holds 100,000 to 150,000 clones, with roughly 80% as singletons. This CDR3 is built from 16 residues. This clonotype was obtained from a woman in her thirties or forties in good health and CMV-seronegative. The rearrangement links TRBV21-1 to TRBJ2-1; the tabulated D call, TRBD2, remains unverified against the DNA. TRBV21-1 is designated a pseudogene. The specimen was PBMCs. CDR3 in amino acids: CASSKKLAGGVYGRFF. CDR3 nucleotides: TGTGCCAGCAGCAAAAAACTAGCGGGGGGGGTCTATGGACGGTTCTTC.